Following are 21 T cell receptor beta chains from one sample sequenced in a study of blood T cells in healthy people across ages. For the second PCR, which ran for 7 to 11 cycles, a sample-barcoded 5' primer and a J-beta primer mix were used. TCRdb itself ran the 5' RACE reads through MiXCR, one entry per CDR3 protein. The sample carries 1.4 million to 1.5 million distinct CDR3 sequences, roughly 40% recorded once. The sample taken for sequencing was blood. The receptors stem from a woman aged 18-29 years in good health.

The CDR3 sequence: CASSGGQPNTEAFF. CDR3 DNA sequence: TGCGCCAGCAGCGGCGGACAGCCGAACACTGAAGCTTTCTTT. This sequence joins TRBV5-1 and TRBJ1-1, with a possible D match to TRBD1 (6 bases). V was shortened by 4 bases and J by 1 base, with 11 bases between the two germline ends. CDR3 size: 14 residues. Germline CDR1 SGHRS, CDR2 YFSETQ.

The rearrangement joins TRBV19 to TRBJ1-2; 7 nucleotides line up with TRBD1. There are 15 residues in the CDR3. Germline loops: CDR1 LNHDA, CDR2 SQIVND (reference sequence). Germline trimming cut 4 bases from V and 5 bases from J; bases unmatched to any gene: 10. The CDR3 nucleotides are TGTGCCAGTAGTACTCACCGGGACAGCAATTATGGCTACACCTTC. Its protein is CASSTHRDSNYGYTF.

This rearrangement joins TRBV29-1 to TRBJ1-1; D may be TRBD1 (6 bases). The germline V gene has CDR1 SQVTM and CDR2 ANQGSEA. The CDR3 is 14 residues long. V lost 6 bases and J lost 1, with 15 bases in between. CDR3 nucleotide sequence: TGCAGCGTGAAAGCAGGGACAACGAACACTGAAGCTTTCTTT. As protein: CSVKAGTTNTEAFF. Variable domain in full (rest from reference TRBV29-1 and TRBJ1-1): SAVISQKPSRDICQRGTSLTIQCQVDSQVTMMFWYRQQPGQSLTLIATANQGSEATYESGFVIDKFPISRPNLTFSTLTVSNMSPEDSSIYLCSVKAGTTNTEAFFGQGTRLTVV.

J is TRBJ2-1 and V is TRBV7-8; D is possibly TRBD1 (6 bases). Trimming cost V 5 bases and J 7 bases, with 18 bases left between them. This CDR3 has 15 amino acids. Looked up from germline, CDR1 is SGHVS and CDR2 is FQNEAQ. CDR3 coding DNA: TGTGCCAGCAGCATACCGGGACAAATGGAGAATGAGCAGTTCTTC. It is translated as CASSIPGQMENEQFF.

In the case of this clonotype: Sequence at one end of the junction differs from germline and may be a read error. The chain is built from TRBV6-4 and TRBJ2-2; 8 bases line up with TRBD2. The CDR3 has 16 residues. The germline V gene has CDR1 MRHNA and CDR2 SNTAGT. The CDR3 DNA is TGTGTCAGCAGTCCGGGACTAGTGGGAGAGAACGGGGAGCTGTTTTTT. Translated: CVSSPGLVGENGELFF.

DNA for the CDR3: TGCAGTGCTGGGAGCTCCGGGACTAGCGGCAGCTCCTACGAGCAGTACTTC. This sequence encodes CSAGSSGTSGSSYEQYF. The chain links TRBV20-1 to TRBJ2-7; the match to TRBD2 covers 11 bases. V lost 5 bases and J lost 0; bases outside the gene matches: 12. The CDR3 extends over 17 amino acids. Looked up from germline, CDR1 is DFQATT and CDR2 is SNEGSKA (reference sequence).

This chain joins TRBV5-1 and TRBJ1-2, with TRBD1 matching over 7 bases. Trimming at V came to 4 bases and at J to 7 bases, leaving 4 bases not matched to a gene. The CDR3 contains 12 residues. The germline CDR1 and CDR2 sequences are SGHRS and YFSETQ. The CDR3 DNA reads TGCGCCAGCAGCGGGGACAGTTTTGGCTACACCTTC. Its protein is CASSGDSFGYTF.

This clonotype has ten or more counts. The V gene is TRBV28, the J gene TRBJ2-3, with 8 bases lining up with TRBD2. Germline lookup yields CDR1 MDHEN and CDR2 SYDVKM. The CDR3 has 18 residues. V trimming: 6 bases; J trimming: 4 bases; junction bases outside the gene matches: 18. Here the CDR3 DNA reads TGTGCCAGCAGCCCCTCTCCGGGACTAGGGATTCTGTCAGATACGCAGTATTTT. It yields the protein CASSPSPGLGILSDTQYF.

This chain connects TRBV2 to TRBJ1-1; no clear D gene. CDR1 and CDR2 from the germline V gene are SNHLY and FYNNEI. V gave up 1 base and J gave up 1 base, with 10 bases separating them. The CDR3 loop spans 15 amino acids. CDR3 amino acids: CASSEGKGWNTEAFF. CDR3 nucleotide sequence: TGTGCCAGCAGTGAAGGGAAGGGCTGGAACACTGAAGCTTTCTTT.

The genes are TRBV5-1 and TRBJ1-2; 12 bases fit TRBD1. With V trimmed by 3 bases and J by 4 bases, 10 bases remained unmatched. Germline V lookup: CDR1 SGHRS, CDR2 YFSETQ. The CDR3 is 17 residues long. The CDR3 loop is CASSSTWGTGGTYGYTF. In DNA, the CDR3 is TGCGCCAGCAGCTCAACCTGGGGGACAGGGGGCACCTATGGCTACACCTTC. Based on the CDR3 plus reference TRBV5-1 and TRBJ1-2, the full variable domain is KAGVTQTPRYLIKTRGQQVTLSCSPISGHRSVSWYQQTPGQGLQFLFEYFSETQRNKGNFPGRFSGRQFSNSRSEMNVSTLELGDSALYLCASSSTWGTGGTYGYTFGSGTRLTVV.

This clonotype was seen only a few times. The V and J genes are TRBV10-3 and TRBJ1-4, with TRBD1 as a possible D gene (6 bases). From germline, CDR1 is ENHRY and CDR2 SYGVKD. CDR3 length: 14 residues. V was trimmed by 4 bases and J by 2 bases, leaving 8 bases between them. The CDR3 nucleotides read TGTGCCATCAGTGCGACAGGCACTAATGAAAAACTGTTTTTT. Translation gives CAISATGTNEKLFF.

This chain uses TRBV6-5 with TRBJ2-7; TRBD1 agrees at 11 bases. CDR1 is MNHEY, CDR2 SVGAGI, per germline. V shed 5 bases, J shed 2 bases, and the junction held 5 bases outside the gene matches. The CDR3 runs 15 residues. The CDR3 coding sequence is TGTGCCAGCAGTCCCCAGGGACAGGGGGCCTACGAGCAGTACTTC. This codes for CASSPQGQGAYEQYF.

This clonotype was seen a handful of times. This chain joins TRBV20-1 and TRBJ2-1; D ambiguous. This CDR3 region has 10 residues. V lost 1 base and J 9 bases, leaving 4 bases between the germline ends. The V gene's germline CDR1 is DFQATT and CDR2 SNEGSKA (reference sequence). CDR3 in amino acids: CSARAGEQFF. For the CDR3, the DNA is TGCAGTGCTAGAGCCGGTGAGCAGTTCTTC.

The chain joins TRBV6-5 to TRBJ2-5; D may be TRBD1 (6 bases). V shed 6 bases and J shed 2 bases, with 16 bases lying between them. This CDR3 is 15 amino acids long. CDR1 is MNHEY and CDR2 is SVGAGI in the germline V gene. CDR3 nucleotides: TGTGCCAGCAGCCTGAGTCAGGGGCCGCAAGAGACCCAGTACTTC. The encoded protein is CASSLSQGPQETQYF.

This clonotype was seen more than once but under ten times. This chain joins TRBV6-4 and TRBJ1-1; the match to TRBD1 covers 7 bases. Trimming at V came to 3 bases and at J to 1 base, leaving 2 bases not matched to a gene. CDR3 length equals 14 residues. Germline V gene lookup returns CDR1 MRHNA and CDR2 SNTAGT. CDR3 DNA: TGTGCCAGCAGTGAAAGACAGGGGAACACTGAAGCTTTCTTT. Its protein product is CASSERQGNTEAFF.

In its sample, this clonotype was seen once. V and J are TRBV27 and TRBJ2-5; 7 bases align to TRBD1. Germline assignment: CDR1 MNHEY and CDR2 SMNVEV (reference sequence). This CDR3 is 16 amino acids long. V was clipped by 3 bases and J by 3 bases; unmatched bases: 10. DNA of the CDR3: TGTGCCAGCAGTTTGTCACCAGGGGACAGAAAAGAGACCCAGTACTTC. As protein: CASSLSPGDRKETQYF.

The rearrangement uses TRBV5-4 and TRBJ2-5, with D hard to call. Trimming pared 0 bases from V and 3 bases from J, leaving 9 bases between. This CDR3 spans 14 amino acids. CDR1 and CDR2 (germline): SGHNT, YYREEE (reference sequence). Here the CDR3 DNA reads TGTGCCAGCAGCTTGGTTGAGACTGAAGAGACCCAGTACTTC. Translation gives CASSLVETEETQYF.

V and J are TRBV13 and TRBJ2-5, with D possibly called TRBD1 or TRBD2 (7 bases each). Germline CDR1 and CDR2: PRHDT and FYEKMQ (reference sequence). The germline V and J ends were trimmed by 2 bases and 1 base, with 11 bases remaining between them. The CDR3 sequence is 15 residues long. In DNA, the CDR3 is TGTGCCAGCAGCTTACAGGGGGGGATCCAAGAGACCCAGTACTTC. Protein product: CASSLQGGIQETQYF.

This clonotype was recorded a few times. The rearrangement uses TRBV7-9 and TRBJ2-5; 9 nucleotides agree with TRBD1. V dropped 4 bases and J dropped 4; count of bases not matched to a gene: 10. This CDR3 is 16 amino acids long. Germline V CDR1 and CDR2: SEHNR, FQNEAQ (reference sequence). The DNA for the CDR3 is TGTGCCAGCAGCTCCCTACAGGGGGCGGGTCGAGAGACCCAGTACTTC. Protein sequence: CASSSLQGAGRETQYF.

The chain combines TRBV6-2 or TRBV6-3 with TRBJ2-7; TRBD2 aligns across 7 bases. The V and J ends lost 8 bases and 6 bases, in that order; junction bases with no gene match: 19. Germline values: CDR1 MNHEY, CDR2 SVGEGT. CDR3 length: 16 amino acids. CDR3 region: CASGPLPGGSPPEQYF. The CDR3 nucleotides are TGTGCCAGCGGACCATTACCCGGCGGGAGCCCTCCCGAGCAGTACTTC.

V and J are TRBV12-3 or TRBV12-4 and TRBJ1-1; 8 nucleotides match TRBD1. The CDR3 spans 14 residues. V dropped 1 base and J dropped 8; count of bases not matched to a gene: 6. The CDR3 sequence is CASSLGQGAREAFF. The CDR3 DNA reads TGTGCCAGCAGTTTAGGGCAGGGGGCCCGAGAAGCTTTCTTT.